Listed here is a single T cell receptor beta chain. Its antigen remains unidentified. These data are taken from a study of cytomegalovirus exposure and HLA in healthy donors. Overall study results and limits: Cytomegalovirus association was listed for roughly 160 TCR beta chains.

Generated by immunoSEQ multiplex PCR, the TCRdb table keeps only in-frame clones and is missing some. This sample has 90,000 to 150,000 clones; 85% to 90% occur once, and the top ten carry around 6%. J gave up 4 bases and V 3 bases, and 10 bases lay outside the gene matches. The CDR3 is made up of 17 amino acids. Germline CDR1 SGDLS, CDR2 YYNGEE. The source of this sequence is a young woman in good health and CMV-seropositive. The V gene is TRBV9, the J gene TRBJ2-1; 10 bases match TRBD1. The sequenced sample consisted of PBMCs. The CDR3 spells CASSGDRGLVPYNEQFF. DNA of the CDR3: TGTGCCAGCAGCGGCGACAGGGGGCTTGTACCTTACAATGAGCAGTTCTTC.